These T cell receptor beta chains were read from a single sample in a study of STAT5B mutations in CD4+ large granular lymphocyte leukemia. Some clones are missing from TCRdb's copy, which holds only in-frame ones; the method was immunoSEQ multiplex PCR. The sample holds under 35,000 clones, roughly two thirds seen once. Material for sequencing was CD4+ T cells from blood buffy coats. Every receptor here comes from a human donor in good health. Each CDR3 is given with its conserved first and last residue. The D gene is left open where the match is weak. Some rows have no size entry. The others give once, few or many, or a class for an expanded clone.

D	V	J	size	DNA	CDR3
TRBD1	TRBV5-1	TRBJ2-7	NA	TGCGCCAGCAGCTTCTCGACAGGGAGTTACTCCTACGAGCAGTACTTC	CASSFSTGSYSYEQYF
NA	TRBV5-1	TRBJ1-2	NA	TGCGCCAGCAGCTTGGCTGCCGAGGGGGGACCCTATGGCTACACCTTC	CASSLAAEGGPYGYTF
NA	TRBV29-1	TRBJ2-7	NA	TGCAGCGTTGAATCCGGCAGCTACGAGCAGTACTTC	CSVESGSYEQYF
TRBD1	TRBV7-3	TRBJ2-1	few	TGTGCCAGCAGCTCAAAGGGCAGGGGGTCATCCCACAATGAGCAGTTCTTC	CASSSKGRGSSHNEQFF
NA	TRBV5-8	TRBJ1-4	NA	TGTGCCAGCAGCCAAGGACAGCACGTTAGTGAAAAACTGTTTTTT	CASSQGQHVSEKLFF
NA	TRBV5-1	TRBJ1-1	NA	TGCGCCAGCAGCTTGGGGACAGACACTGAAGCTTTCTTT	CASSLGTDTEAFF
NA	TRBV27	TRBJ2-6	NA	TGTGCCAGCAGTTTATTAGGGGTCGAGTCTGGGGCCAACGTCCTGACTTTC	CASSLLGVESGANVLTF
NA	TRBV10-3	TRBJ2-7	NA	TGTGCCATCAGTGTCCGACAGGACGGCGAGCAGTACTTC	CAISVRQDGEQYF
NA	TRBV15	TRBJ1-6	NA	TGTGCCACCAGCAGAGATTCGTCTCGGGATTCACCCCTCCACTTT	CATSRDSSRDSPLHF
NA	TRBV5-1	TRBJ1-4	NA	TGCGCCAGCAGCTTGGGACAGTATGAAAAACTGTTTTTT	CASSLGQYEKLFF
TRBD1	TRBV5-1	TRBJ2-2	once	TGCGCCAGCAGGACAGGGGTGAACACCGGGGAGCTGTTTTTT	CASRTGVNTGELFF
NA	TRBV20-1	TRBJ2-5	NA	TGCAGTGCTAGGCAAGAGACCCAGTACTTC	CSARQETQYF
NA	TRBV11-3	TRBJ1-1	NA	TGTGCCAGCAGCTCCGACAGATTGAACACTGAAGCTTTCTTT	CASSSDRLNTEAFF
NA	TRBV7-8	TRBJ1-1	NA	TGTGCCAGCAGCCCCGCGGCGTTGAACACTGAAGCTTTCTTT	CASSPAALNTEAFF
TRBD1	TRBV7-3	TRBJ2-5	NA	TGTGCCAGCAGCCCGGGGACAGGGGGAACACAAGAGACCCAGTACTTC	CASSPGTGGTQETQYF
NA	TRBV5-4	TRBJ1-2	NA	TGTGCCAGCAGCTTGGAGGGGGAGCCCTACTATGGCTACACCTTC	CASSLEGEPYYGYTF
TRBD2	TRBV6-1	TRBJ2-7	NA	TGTGCCAGCAGTGAATTGGGGCGGGGGAACTCCTACGAGCAGTACTTC	CASSELGRGNSYEQYF
TRBD1	TRBV12-5	TRBJ1-4	NA	TGTGCTAGTGGTGACAGGGGGCCGGATGAAAAACTGTTTTTT	CASGDRGPDEKLFF
NA	TRBV6-5	TRBJ1-1	NA	TGTGCCAGCACCACACTCGGGGGAGCCACTAAAGCTTTCTTT	CASTTLGGATKAFF
NA	TRBV19	TRBJ1-2	NA	TGTGCCAGTAGTGGGGCAGACTACCCCTATGGCTACACCTTC	CASSGADYPYGYTF
TRBD1	TRBV2	TRBJ2-7	few	TGTGCCAGCAGTTACAGGGGGCGCGAGCAGTACTTC	CASSYRGREQYF
NA	TRBV6-4	TRBJ2-5	NA	TGTGCCAGCAGTGTCGAGCGCGGGGAGACCCAGTACTTC	CASSVERGETQYF
NA	TRBV14	TRBJ1-2	NA	TGTGCCAGCAGCCAGTTCGACGGAGGGGAATACTATGGCTACACCTTC	CASSQFDGGEYYGYTF
TRBD1	TRBV19	TRBJ1-3	NA	TGTGCCAGTACCCGAGGGGACAGGGTACGAGGAAACACCATATATTTT	CASTRGDRVRGNTIYF
NA	TRBV11-1	TRBJ1-4	NA	TGTGCCAGCAGCTTAGGTCAGACTGCTAATGAAAAACTGTTTTTT	CASSLGQTANEKLFF
TRBD1	TRBV9	TRBJ2-5	NA	TGTGCCAGCAGCGTAGATGACAGGGCAGGTGAGACCCAGTACTTC	CASSVDDRAGETQYF
TRBD1	TRBV10-3	TRBJ1-2	few	TGTGCCATCAGTGCACGGACAGGGGTCTATGGCTACACCTTC	CAISARTGVYGYTF